The 14 T cell receptor beta chains below come from one sample, sequenced in a study of blood T cells in healthy people across ages. Together with a sample-barcoded 5' primer, a J-beta primer mix was included in a second PCR lasting about 6 to 11 cycles. TCRdb reprocessed the 5' RACE reads via MiXCR and lists one record per CDR3 protein. The sample yields approximately 490,000 distinct CDR3 sequences, 24% seen once. These same data were also listed under a study on T cells of mothers and their children.

The specimen was blood. The receptors stem from a boy aged 10-17 years in good health.

CDR3 in DNA: TGCGCCAGCAGCCAAGATTGGGGGGTTACTAATGAAAAACTGTTTTTT. Translated, it gives CASSQDWGVTNEKLFF. The chain joins TRBV4-1 to TRBJ1-4, with TRBD1 as a possible D gene (5 bases). This CDR3 is 16 amino acids long. Germline CDR1 is MGHRA and CDR2 is YSYEKL. Deletions cut 0 bases from V and 2 bases from J, with 10 bases between.

This clonotype turned up a few times. The chain carries TRBV27 and TRBJ1-3; unclear D gene. From germline, CDR1 is MNHEY and CDR2 SMNVEV (reference sequence). The V and J ends lost 8 bases and 0 bases respectively, with 14 bases between them. CDR3 length equals 15 residues. The CDR3 DNA sequence: TGTGCCAGCTCCCAGTCCCCCGACTCTGGAAACACCATATATTTT. Protein sequence: CASSQSPDSGNTIYF.

The genes are TRBV7-3 and TRBJ2-6; 9 bases are a match to TRBD1. In germline, CDR1 is SGHTA, CDR2 FQGTGA. The CDR3 has 18 residues. V shed 1 base and J 1 base; nucleotides not matched to a gene: 5. The DNA for the CDR3 is TGTGCCAGCAGCTTAATGGGACAGGGAGCATCTGGGGCCAACGTCCTGACTTTC. This gives the protein CASSLMGQGASGANVLTF.

This clonotype was seen more than once but under ten times. J is TRBJ2-5 and V is TRBV3-1; 11 bases are shared with TRBD2. Germline loops: CDR1 LGHDT, CDR2 YNNKEL (reference sequence). The CDR3 spans 14 residues. The junction had 4 bases not matched to a gene; V was cut back by 7 bases and J by 3 bases. The CDR3 is CASIQTSGEETQYF. Here the CDR3 DNA reads TGTGCCAGCATCCAGACTAGCGGGGAAGAGACCCAGTACTTC.

There are a few counts of this clonotype. The chain employs TRBV11-1 and TRBJ1-1, with D tentatively TRBD1 (5 bases). This CDR3 has 18 amino acids. V gave up 1 base and J gave up 0 bases, with 18 bases separating them. Germline values: CDR1 SGHAT, CDR2 FQDESV (reference sequence). The CDR3 DNA follows: TGTGCCAGCAGCTTAGAAGCCCGACAGTTCTTGATGAACACTGAAGCTTTCTTT. This translates into CASSLEARQFLMNTEAFF.

This clonotype was seen more than once but under ten times. The chain employs TRBV2 and TRBJ1-2, with D possibly being TRBD1 (5 bases). Germline values: CDR1 SNHLY, CDR2 FYNNEI. The V and J ends lost 3 bases and 5 bases respectively, with 7 bases between them. This CDR3 is 12 amino acids long. CDR3 protein: CASSDEGYGYTF. The CDR3 nucleotides read TGTGCCAGCAGTGATGAGGGGTATGGCTACACCTTC.

This clonotype was observed a few times. The chain couples TRBV4-3 to TRBJ1-2; D is unresolved. This CDR3 is built from 13 residues. The germline V and J ends were trimmed by 0 bases and 7 bases, with 9 bases remaining between them. The germline V gene has CDR1 LGHNA and CDR2 YSLEER. CDR3 sequence (DNA): TGCGCCAGCAGCCAAGAAACGGCAGCTGGCTACACCTTC. Amino acids: CASSQETAAGYTF.

The V call is TRBV20-1, the J call TRBJ2-5, with TRBD2 matching 7 bases. The CDR3 is 13 amino acids. With V trimmed by 2 bases and J by 4 bases, 4 bases remained unmatched. From germline, CDR1 is DFQATT and CDR2 SNEGSKA (reference sequence). The CDR3 reads CSARSGAVETQYF. The CDR3 DNA reads TGCAGTGCTAGAAGCGGGGCTGTAGAGACCCAGTACTTC.

The table lists this clonotype with a few counts. The chain employs TRBV9 and TRBJ1-2; 10 bases map to TRBD1. With V trimmed by 3 bases and J by 3 bases, 2 bases remained unmatched. Germline assignment: CDR1 SGDLS and CDR2 YYNGEE. CDR3 size: 14 residues. The CDR3 DNA follows: TGTGCCAGCAGCGGGGACAGGGGCGACTATGGCTACACCTTC. Encoded protein: CASSGDRGDYGYTF.

This clonotype was counted only a few times. CDR3: CASSLTGLNSYEQYF. CDR3 DNA sequence: TGTGCCAGCAGCCTCACAGGGCTCAACTCCTACGAGCAGTACTTC. V gene TRBV5-6 combines with J gene TRBJ2-7; TRBD1 might be the D (6 bases). Germline assignment: CDR1 SGHDT and CDR2 YYEEEE. The CDR3 contains 15 residues. The V and J ends lost 4 bases and 0 bases respectively, with 14 bases between them.

This rearrangement joins TRBV3-1 to TRBJ2-7; D unclear. CDR3 length: 12 amino acids. The germline gives CDR1 LGHDT, CDR2 YNNKEL (reference sequence). With 0 bases removed from V and 6 bases from J, the gap between germline ends came to 6 bases. CDR3 coding DNA: TGTGCCAGCAGCCAAGATCGAGCCGAGCAGTACTTC. Its translation: CASSQDRAEQYF.

The J gene is TRBJ2-7, the V gene TRBV20-1; 7 bases agree with TRBD1. In germline, CDR1 is DFQATT, CDR2 SNEGSKA (reference sequence). Trimming at V came to 0 bases and at J to 0 bases, leaving 5 bases not matched to a gene. The CDR3 runs 15 residues. The CDR3 DNA reads as TGCAGTGCTAGAGATCCCAGGGGGACCTCCTACGAGCAGTACTTC. The encoded protein is CSARDPRGTSYEQYF.

This clonotype was counted ten times or more. The chain links TRBV5-1 to TRBJ2-5; D uncertain. The CDR3 consists of 15 residues. The V end was cut by 0 bases, the J end by 0 bases, with 9 bases between. CDR1 is SGHRS and CDR2 is YFSETQ in the germline V gene. DNA of the CDR3: TGCGCCAGCAGCTTGGCACGACTGAACCAAGAGACCCAGTACTTC. Its translation: CASSLARLNQETQYF.

The chain joins TRBV2 to TRBJ2-5, with D possibly being TRBD1 (5 bases). The CDR3 is 15 amino acids. V was clipped by 6 bases and J by 2 bases, with 16 bases between them. Looked up from germline, CDR1 is SNHLY and CDR2 is FYNNEI. The CDR3 nucleotides read TGTGCCAGCAGGAAAGCAGGGTTCGAACAAGAGACCCAGTACTTC. Encoded protein: CASRKAGFEQETQYF.